What follows are 23 T cell receptor beta chains derived from one specimen sequenced in a study of shared clonotypes between healthy human individuals. The repertoire was sequenced with immunoSEQ multiplex PCR; TCRdb's copy has only in-frame clones and lacks some. The sample has hundreds of thousands of clones; 60% to 75% are singletons. The material sequenced was memory CD4+ T cells sorted from blood. The subset was: CD45RA-negative fraction. All receptors come from a woman aged 25-40 years in good health.

The CDR3 DNA is TGTGCCAGCTCACCTGGGGGAGGGAAAAGGACTGAAGCTTTCTTT. This encodes CASSPGGGKRTEAFF. The chain has TRBV18 and TRBJ1-1; a possible D gene is TRBD1 (5 bases). V was clipped by 3 bases and J by 5 bases, with 16 bases between them. The CDR3 is 15 residues long. CDR1 KGHSH and CDR2 LQKENI come from the germline V gene.

This clone showed up just a few times. V and J are TRBV19 and TRBJ2-7, with TRBD2 matching over 10 bases. Germline V gene data show CDR1 as LNHDA and CDR2 as SQIVND (reference sequence). The CDR3 totals 15 residues. J lost 1 base, V lost 4 bases, and 4 bases had no gene match. CDR3 coding DNA: TGTGCCAGTAGTAAGAAGCGGGGGGGATCCTACGAGCAGTACTTC. It yields the protein CASSKKRGGSYEQYF.

The chain couples TRBV29-1 to TRBJ2-1; 11 positions match TRBD2. Germline V gene data show CDR1 as SQVTM and CDR2 as ANQGSEA. V shed 4 bases and J 8 bases; nucleotides not matched to a gene: 16. This CDR3 is built from 17 residues. Here the CDR3 DNA reads TGCAGCGTTGGTCTGGGGACCAGACTAGCGGGACGTCATGAGCAGTTCTTC. This codes for CSVGLGTRLAGRHEQFF.

The chain carries TRBV5-1 and TRBJ2-7; TRBD2 matches at 12 bases. CDR3 length: 15 residues. Germline CDR1 is SGHRS and CDR2 is YFSETQ. V shed 0 bases and J 7 bases; nucleotides not matched to a gene: 5. The CDR3 region has the DNA TGCGCCAGCAGCTTGGTTCTAGCGGGAGGGGATGAGCAGTACTTC. Protein product: CASSLVLAGGDEQYF.

V and J are TRBV11-2 and TRBJ2-7, with 8 bases that match TRBD2. Germline V gene data show CDR1 as SGHAT and CDR2 as FQNNGV. CDR3 length: 17 residues. V gave up 5 bases and J gave up 2 bases; unmatched junction bases: 14. This chain's CDR3 is CASSVSFVRTSPYEQYF. CDR3 bases: TGTGCCAGCAGCGTCAGTTTCGTTAGGACTAGCCCCTACGAGCAGTACTTC.

This sequence joins TRBV28 and TRBJ1-5; 8 bases map to TRBD1. J gave up 4 bases and V 4 bases, and 6 bases lay outside the gene matches. Per germline, CDR1 MDHEN and CDR2 SYDVKM. CDR3 size: 15 residues. CDR3 in amino acids: CASSWQGALNQPQHF. In DNA form, the CDR3 reads TGTGCCAGCAGTTGGCAGGGGGCCTTAAATCAGCCCCAGCATTTT. The whole variable domain, remainder taken from reference TRBV28 and TRBJ1-5, is DVKVTQSSRYLVKRTGEKVFLECVQDMDHENMFWYRQDPGLGLRLIYFSYDVKMKEKGDIPEGYSVSREKKERFSLILESASTNQTSMYLCASSWQGALNQPQHFGDGTRLSIL.

The rearrangement joins TRBV18 to TRBJ2-2; the D is unclear. CDR1 is KGHSH, CDR2 LQKENI, per germline. The CDR3 has 16 residues. The ends were cut back, 4 bases at V and 0 bases at J, with 12 bases in the middle. CDR3 loop: CASSRVAQTNTGELFF. The CDR3 DNA reads as TGTGCCAGCTCACGTGTTGCCCAAACGAACACCGGGGAGCTGTTTTTT.

Worth noting for this clone: The sample has other DNA sequences that encode this CDR3 too. This chain connects TRBV7-8 to TRBJ2-7; 7 nucleotides align to TRBD1. This CDR3 comprises 12 residues. Trimming took 4 bases from V and 3 from J; bases not matched to a gene: 0. CDR1 is SGHVS, CDR2 FQNEAQ, per germline. CDR3 loop: CASSWDSYEQYF. The CDR3 nucleotides are TGTGCCAGCAGCTGGGACAGCTACGAGCAGTACTTC.

As to this clone: A read error may be the cause here, since a much bigger clone is one base away. At the DNA level, this CDR3 is encoded by other sequences in the same sample as well. The J gene is TRBJ2-4, the V gene TRBV5-1; no clear D gene. CDR1 is SGHRS and CDR2 is YFSETQ in the germline V gene. The CDR3 loop spans 15 amino acids. CDR3 DNA: TGCGCCAGCAGCCCAACCGGCCAAGGCGGAAACATCCAGTACTTC. The encoded protein is CASSPTGQGGNIQYF.

In this sample, this clone turned up a few times. The genes are TRBV19 and TRBJ2-7, with D possibly matching TRBD2 (6 bases). V lost 4 bases and J lost 7, with 17 bases in between. This CDR3 is built from 14 residues. Germline CDR1 is LNHDA and CDR2 is SQIVND (reference sequence). For the CDR3, the DNA is TGTGCCAGTAGTAGTACTGGGGGGTCGAGTGAGCAGTACTTC. Protein: CASSSTGGSSEQYF.

The chain couples TRBV28 to TRBJ2-7, with 9 nucleotides matching TRBD1. The germline V gene encodes CDR1 MDHEN and CDR2 SYDVKM. The CDR3 has 13 residues. Unmatched junction bases numbered 5, after V lost 5 bases and J lost 6 bases. The CDR3 spells CASSRQGVSEQYF. The DNA of the CDR3 is TGTGCCAGCAGTCGACAGGGGGTATCCGAGCAGTACTTC.

This chain's CDR3 is CASSIVPGRYYGYTF. The CDR3 DNA reads as TGTGCCAGTAGTATAGTCCCGGGTCGCTACTATGGCTACACCTTC. This chain connects TRBV19 to TRBJ1-2; no clear D gene. The germline V gene encodes CDR1 LNHDA and CDR2 SQIVND (reference sequence). This CDR3 has 15 amino acids. V gave up 1 base and J gave up 3 bases, with 12 bases separating them.

This chain uses TRBV5-1 with TRBJ2-6; no reliable D call. The CDR3 has 17 amino acids. CDR1 is SGHRS, CDR2 YFSETQ, per germline. The V end was cut by 1 base, the J end by 0 bases, with 11 bases between. The chain's CDR3 is CASSLWDSSSGANVLTF. Here the CDR3 DNA reads TGCGCCAGCAGCTTGTGGGATAGCAGCTCTGGGGCCAACGTCCTGACTTTC.

This chain uses TRBV25-1 with TRBJ1-2; D remains unclear. With 4 bases removed from V and 5 bases from J, the gap between germline ends came to 8 bases. The V gene's germline CDR1 is MGHDK and CDR2 SYGVNS. The CDR3 has 12 amino acids. The chain's CDR3 is CASSGGLYGYTF. The DNA of the CDR3 is TGTGCCAGCAGTGGCGGACTTTATGGCTACACCTTC.

The chain carries TRBV5-1 and TRBJ2-7, with D perhaps TRBD1 (5 bases). Trimming cost V 4 bases and J 4 bases, with 21 bases left between them. There are 16 residues in the CDR3. Germline CDR1 and CDR2: SGHRS and YFSETQ. CDR3 bases: TGCGCCAGCAGCCCAGGAATGGGGCAGGGATTTTACGAGCAGTACTTC. Its protein is CASSPGMGQGFYEQYF. Full variable domain (remainder filled in from reference TRBV5-1 and TRBJ2-7): KAGVTQTPRYLIKTRGQQVTLSCSPISGHRSVSWYQQTPGQGLQFLFEYFSETQRNKGNFPGRFSGRQFSNSRSEMNVSTLELGDSALYLCASSPGMGQGFYEQYFGPGTRLTVT.

This chain links TRBV28 with TRBJ1-3; D ambiguous. The germline V and J ends were trimmed by 4 bases and 4 bases, with 8 bases remaining between them. This CDR3 has 13 residues. From germline, CDR1 is MDHEN and CDR2 SYDVKM. The CDR3 DNA reads as TGTGCCAGCAGTTCACAAATGGGAAACACCATATATTTT. It yields the protein CASSSQMGNTIYF.

The chain recombines TRBV5-1 with TRBJ2-6; no firm D call. Between the trimmed V and J ends, which lost 1 base and 0 bases, there was a span of 17 bases. The CDR3 length is 19 residues. The germline V gene has CDR1 SGHRS and CDR2 YFSETQ. CDR3 nucleotide sequence: TGCGCCAGCAGCTTGCTCACAGCCGACTGGGACTCTGGGGCCAACGTCCTGACTTTC. Translated: CASSLLTADWDSGANVLTF. The full variable domain, with the rest looked up from reference TRBV5-1 and TRBJ2-6, is KAGVTQTPRYLIKTRGQQVTLSCSPISGHRSVSWYQQTPGQGLQFLFEYFSETQRNKGNFPGRFSGRQFSNSRSEMNVSTLELGDSALYLCASSLLTADWDSGANVLTFGAGSRLTVL.

Details on this clone: In the same sample, other DNA sequences code for this CDR3. The rearrangement uses TRBV6-5 and TRBJ1-1; D unclear. The CDR3 has 12 amino acids. Germline V gene sequence: CDR1 MNHEY, CDR2 SVGAGI. Trimming stripped 6 bases from V and 1 base from J, with 6 bases between. The chain's CDR3 is CASSRRNTEAFF. CDR3 nucleotides: TGTGCCAGCAGCCGAAGGAACACTGAAGCTTTCTTT.

V is TRBV19 and J is TRBJ1-1; possibly TRBD1 for D (5 bases). The CDR3 has 13 amino acids. The germline V gene has CDR1 LNHDA and CDR2 SQIVND (reference sequence). Trimming took off 6 bases at V and 5 bases at J, with 13 bases between the two ends. The CDR3 reads CASRVWGDTEAFF. CDR3 DNA sequence: TGTGCCAGTAGAGTGTGGGGGGATACTGAAGCTTTCTTT.

This clone was picked up a small number of times. The chain carries TRBV4-1 and TRBJ2-3; the match to TRBD2 covers 9 bases. The CDR3 runs to 18 residues. Germline CDR1 MGHRA, CDR2 YSYEKL. The trim removed 3 bases at V and 2 bases at J, leaving 12 bases unmatched. This chain's CDR3 is CASSQRLAEAPTTDTQYF. DNA of the CDR3: TGCGCCAGCAGCCAGAGACTAGCGGAGGCCCCTACCACAGATACGCAGTATTTT.

This clone was counted a single time. The chain carries TRBV11-3 and TRBJ2-1, with a tentative D call TRBD1 (6 bases). Between the trimmed V and J ends, which lost 4 bases and 4 bases, there was a span of 20 bases. CDR3 length: 17 residues. Germline assignment: CDR1 SGHNT and CDR2 YENEEA. The CDR3 DNA reads TGTGCCAGCAGCTCTCAACAGGGACCCCTAGATTACAATGAGCAGTTCTTC. Protein sequence: CASSSQQGPLDYNEQFF. Complete variable domain (other parts from reference TRBV11-3 and TRBJ2-1): EAGVVQSPRYKIIEKKQPVAFWCNPISGHNTLYWYLQNLGQGPELLIRYENEEAVDDSQLPKDRFSAERLKGVDSTLKIQPAELGDSAVYLCASSSQQGPLDYNEQFFGPGTRLTVL.

The rearrangement uses TRBV5-1 and TRBJ2-7, with D hard to call. The CDR3 loop spans 15 amino acids. Germline CDR1 SGHRS, CDR2 YFSETQ. V lost 1 base and J lost 6, with 17 bases in between. The CDR3 DNA reads TGCGCCAGCAGCTTGCACAGCCCGGCGGAGAGCGAGCAGTACTTC. Translated, it gives CASSLHSPAESEQYF. Based on the CDR3 plus reference TRBV5-1 and TRBJ2-7, the full variable domain is KAGVTQTPRYLIKTRGQQVTLSCSPISGHRSVSWYQQTPGQGLQFLFEYFSETQRNKGNFPGRFSGRQFSNSRSEMNVSTLELGDSALYLCASSLHSPAESEQYFGPGTRLTVT.

This chain joins TRBV19 and TRBJ1-5; D is perhaps TRBD1 (5 bases). The CDR3 is made up of 14 amino acids. From germline, CDR1 is LNHDA and CDR2 SQIVND (reference sequence). V was clipped by 6 bases and J by 2 bases, with 11 bases between them. The CDR3 DNA sequence: TGTGCCAGTAGGGCCGGGGGGGGCAATCAGCCCCAGCATTTT. Translated, it gives CASRAGGGNQPQHF.